Following are 25 T cell receptor beta chains from one sample sequenced in a study of T cells in Graves' hyperthyroidism and ophthalmopathy. TCR beta CDR3 region amplification was performed from RNA transcripts. The HTBI primer set served for first-round RT-PCR of the TCR CDR3. TCRdb re-called the multiplex PCR reads through MiXCR, storing one row per CDR3 protein. The sample holds over 500,000 distinct CDR3 sequences, about 45% seen once. Sequenced sample: peripheral blood or thyroid tissue (not recorded which). These TCRs come from an adult woman with Graves' disease, either hyperthyroidism or ophthalmopathy (not recorded which).

The rearrangement links TRBV29-1 to TRBJ2-2, with D maybe TRBD1 (6 bases). The length of the CDR3 is 14 residues. Germline loops: CDR1 SQVTM, CDR2 ANQGSEA. V was trimmed by 4 bases and J by 5 bases, leaving 14 bases between them. The CDR3 sequence: CSVGGTLGTGELFF. The CDR3 DNA follows: TGCAGCGTTGGAGGGACACTGGGGACCGGGGAGCTGTTTTTT.

This clonotype was detected only once. The genes are TRBV29-1 and TRBJ1-3; possibly TRBD1 for D (5 bases). Trimming took off 7 bases at V and 0 bases at J, with 10 bases between the two ends. Germline V CDR1 and CDR2: SQVTM, ANQGSEA. This CDR3 is built from 13 residues. The CDR3 DNA reads as TGCAGCGCCGGGGGATTCTCTGGAAACACCATATATTTT. It is translated as CSAGGFSGNTIYF.

J is TRBJ2-6 and V is TRBV5-1; either TRBD1 or TRBD2 may fit D (5 bases each). The germline CDR1 and CDR2 sequences are SGHRS and YFSETQ. Trimming removed 3 bases at V and 0 bases at J, with 13 bases between. The CDR3 is made up of 17 amino acids. The CDR3 DNA reads TGCGCCAGCAGCTGGGACGACACGACCTCTGGGGCCAACGTCCTGACTTTC. Translated, it gives CASSWDDTTSGANVLTF.

CDR3 region: CASSTRDRVFF. The CDR3 DNA sequence: TGTGCCAGCAGTACCCGGGACAGGGTGTTCTTC. V gene TRBV12-3 or TRBV12-4 combines with J gene TRBJ2-1; 9 bases fit TRBD1. This CDR3 is built from 11 residues. V lost 5 bases to trimming and J lost 15 bases; unmatched junction nucleotides: 5.

The chain combines TRBV20-1 with TRBJ1-5; TRBD1 might be the D (6 bases). V was pared by 5 bases and J by 3 bases, with 11 bases between. Germline V gene sequence: CDR1 DFQATT, CDR2 SNEGSKA (reference sequence). CDR3 length equals 13 residues. DNA of the CDR3: TGCAGTGCTGTACAGGGTAACAATCAGCCCCAGCATTTT. Translation gives CSAVQGNNQPQHF.

This clonotype was recorded a few times. The V call is TRBV29-1, the J call TRBJ1-1; D gene ambiguous. Trimming cost V 2 bases and J 4 bases, with 8 bases left between them. This CDR3 has 12 residues. Germline V gene data show CDR1 as SQVTM and CDR2 as ANQGSEA. CDR3 in DNA: TGCAGCGTTGAAAAGGGTAGCACTGAAGCTTTCTTT. This codes for CSVEKGSTEAFF.

This clonotype showed up many times. The chain links TRBV20-1 to TRBJ1-5; D gene ambiguous. V was shortened by 6 bases and J by 0 bases, with 12 bases between the two germline ends. CDR1 is DFQATT and CDR2 is SNEGSKA in the germline V gene (reference sequence). The CDR3 contains 14 residues. The DNA of the CDR3 is TGCAGTGCGAGGAGACGGATTAGCAATCAGCCCCAGCATTTT. Protein: CSARRRISNQPQHF.

The CDR3 loop reads CASSQNPNQPQHF. Here the CDR3 DNA reads TGTGCCAGCAGTCAGAATCCAAATCAGCCCCAGCATTTT. The rearrangement uses TRBV6-5 and TRBJ1-5; D unclear. The CDR3 has 13 amino acids. Germline CDR1 is MNHEY and CDR2 is SVGAGI. Trimming shortened V by 5 bases and J by 4 bases, and 9 bases separated the two germline ends.

The chain is built from TRBV4-2 and TRBJ1-2; no reliable D call. Trimming removed 5 bases at V and 1 base at J, with 11 bases between. Germline lookup yields CDR1 LGHNA and CDR2 YNFKEQ. The CDR3 has 14 amino acids. This CDR3 reads CASSTSFINYGYTF. DNA of the CDR3: TGTGCCAGCAGCACCTCCTTCATTAACTATGGCTACACCTTC.

This chain links TRBV20-1 with TRBJ1-1; tentative D call: TRBD1 (5 bases). Trimming pared 6 bases from V and 3 bases from J, leaving 8 bases between. Germline V gene data show CDR1 as DFQATT and CDR2 as SNEGSKA (reference sequence). CDR3 length: 11 residues. The CDR3 bases are TGCAGTGCCCCCAGGGACACTGAAGCTTTCTTT. Its protein product is CSAPRDTEAFF.

This clonotype was counted ten times or more. The rearrangement links TRBV5-4 to TRBJ2-7; 7 bases map to TRBD1. This CDR3 is 13 amino acids long. V lost 3 bases and J lost 2; bases outside the gene matches: 2. Germline values: CDR1 SGHNT, CDR2 YYREEE (reference sequence). CDR3 nucleotide sequence: TGTGCCAGCAGCTCTCAGGGGGCCTACGAGCAGTACTTC. This encodes CASSSQGAYEQYF.

The chain has TRBV14 and TRBJ2-5; D not certain. Looked up from germline, CDR1 is SGHDN and CDR2 is FVKESK. The CDR3 runs 15 residues. V was pared by 1 base and J by 5 bases, with 14 bases between. CDR3 protein: CASSQVIGSRETQYF. The CDR3 DNA follows: TGTGCCAGCAGCCAAGTAATAGGAAGTCGGGAGACCCAGTACTTC.

This clonotype has a count of ten or more. The chain uses TRBV15 and TRBJ2-7; TRBD2 aligns across 9 bases. The length of the CDR3 is 13 residues. Germline lookup yields CDR1 LNHNV and CDR2 YYDKDF (reference sequence). J lost 9 bases, V lost 0 bases, and 3 bases had no gene match. This CDR3 is CATSRDWREGQYF. The CDR3 coding sequence is TGTGCCACCAGCAGAGATTGGCGGGAGGGGCAGTACTTC.

This clonotype was recorded many times. The rearrangement links TRBV7-3 to TRBJ1-1; 9 bases match TRBD1. This CDR3 has 18 residues. The ends lost 5 bases at V and 3 bases at J; junction bases unmatched: 16. Germline lookup yields CDR1 SGHTA and CDR2 FQGTGA. CDR3 region: CASSPMPATGGGDTEAFF. The CDR3 bases are TGTGCCAGCAGCCCAATGCCGGCGACAGGGGGGGGGGACACTGAAGCTTTCTTT.

V and J are TRBV20-1 and TRBJ1-5; D unresolved. The V gene lost 2 bases and the J gene lost 7 bases, with 0 bases spanning the gap. Germline-derived CDR1 and CDR2 are DFQATT and SNEGSKA (reference sequence). This CDR3 has 9 residues. CDR3 nucleotide sequence: TGCAGTGCTAGACAGCCCCAGCATTTT. This gives the protein CSARQPQHF.

J is TRBJ2-5 and V is TRBV7-2; 12 nucleotides align to TRBD2. The CDR3 totals 15 residues. The junction had 7 bases not matched to a gene; V was cut back by 6 bases and J by 5 bases. The V gene's germline CDR1 is SGHTA and CDR2 FQGNSA. CDR3 loop: CASSDLAGGPETQYF. For the CDR3, the DNA is TGTGCCAGCAGTGACCTAGCGGGAGGGCCTGAGACCCAGTACTTC.

This sequence joins TRBV9 and TRBJ1-2; no definite D call. The germline V gene encodes CDR1 SGDLS and CDR2 YYNGEE. V shed 3 bases and J shed 4 bases, with 16 bases lying between them. The CDR3 totals 15 residues. This CDR3 is CASSAFIAGAYGYTF. The CDR3 DNA reads TGTGCCAGCAGCGCTTTCATAGCGGGAGCCTATGGCTACACCTTC.

This clonotype was observed a few times. The chain links TRBV19 to TRBJ1-5, with 8 bases aligning to TRBD1. V was pared by 5 bases and J by 9 bases, with 12 bases of the junction left unmatched. This CDR3 contains 15 residues. CDR1 is LNHDA, CDR2 SQIVND, per germline (reference sequence). CDR3 protein: CASSFRDRGGRPQHF. The CDR3 DNA follows: TGTGCCAGTAGTTTCCGTGACAGGGGTGGAAGGCCCCAGCATTTT.

The V gene is TRBV2, the J gene TRBJ2-7, with D uncertain. CDR3 length equals 15 residues. V was shortened by 0 bases and J by 6 bases, with 15 bases between the two germline ends. The germline V gene has CDR1 SNHLY and CDR2 FYNNEI. Here the CDR3 reads CASSEASAVRLEQYF. The CDR3 DNA sequence: TGTGCCAGCAGTGAAGCCTCGGCTGTGCGGCTCGAGCAGTACTTC.

This clonotype was detected ten times or more. The chain has TRBV5-1 and TRBJ2-5; TRBD1 aligns across 10 bases. J gave up 4 bases and V 3 bases, and 6 bases lay outside the gene matches. Per the germline V gene, CDR1 is SGHRS and CDR2 is YFSETQ. The length of the CDR3 is 15 residues. The DNA of the CDR3 is TGCGCCAGCAGCTGGGGGACAGGGGTATTAGAGACCCAGTACTTC. Its translation: CASSWGTGVLETQYF.

The V and J genes are TRBV10-3 and TRBJ2-3; 7 nucleotides match TRBD2. Germline V lookup: CDR1 ENHRY, CDR2 SYGVKD. The CDR3 has 14 residues. V lost 5 bases, J lost 2 bases, and 4 bases stayed unmatched. CDR3 sequence: CAISSSGYTDTQYF. CDR3 DNA: TGTGCCATCAGTTCTAGCGGCTACACAGATACGCAGTATTTT.

The chain employs TRBV20-1 and TRBJ2-1, with D maybe TRBD2 (6 bases). V was trimmed by 3 bases and J by 1 base, leaving 13 bases between them. The CDR3 is 15 amino acids. Per the germline V gene, CDR1 is DFQATT and CDR2 is SNEGSKA (reference sequence). CDR3 sequence reads: CSARGDSASYNEQFF. The CDR3 nucleotides are TGCAGTGCTAGGGGGGACTCCGCTTCCTACAATGAGCAGTTCTTC.

The chain is built from TRBV2 and TRBJ2-6; a weak D match, TRBD2 (6 bases). CDR3 length equals 13 residues. CDR1 is SNHLY, CDR2 FYNNEI, per germline. CDR3 loop: CATAGPGANVLTF. Written as DNA, the CDR3 is TGTGCAACAGCGGGCCCTGGGGCCAACGTCCTGACTTTC.

This clonotype has ten or more counts. V and J are TRBV7-3 and TRBJ2-2; D might be TRBD1 or TRBD2, each matching 5 bases. V was clipped by 1 base and J by 4 bases, with 10 bases between them. CDR1 and CDR2 (germline): SGHTA, FQGTGA. The CDR3 is made up of 15 amino acids. The CDR3 protein is CASSLMGVVTGELFF. As DNA, the CDR3 is TGTGCCAGCAGCTTAATGGGGGTCGTCACCGGGGAGCTGTTTTTT.

About this clonotype: A much larger clone differs from this one at a single base, so this may be a read error. Lacking the conserved final phenylalanine or tryptophan, this CDR3 likely reflects a read error. This chain connects TRBV5-4 to TRBJ2-5; possibly TRBD2 for D (6 bases). This CDR3 spans 16 amino acids. Trimming stripped 0 bases from V and 2 bases from J, with 14 bases between. The germline CDR1 and CDR2 sequences are SGHNT and YYREEE (reference sequence). The CDR3 loop is CASSLGGRMNQETQYS. The CDR3 bases are TGTGCCAGCAGCTTGGGAGGGAGGATGAATCAAGAGACCCAGTACTCC.